This T cell receptor (beta chain) was sequenced during a study of post-analysis software for immune sequencing data (dated by TCRdb to between 2014 and 2017). At the level of the whole study: Disease courses on record covered relapsing-remitting, secondary progressive and progressive-relapsing multiple sclerosis, though some patients had no subtype annotation. The multiple sclerosis patient repertoires were compared with approximately 11 previously published healthy control repertoires from donors aged about 6 to 26 years. A subset of samples was prepared in parallel using single-end sample barcoding, then pooled and co-amplified after Illumina adapter ligation.

The full study reports these points: The multiple sclerosis patient group was slightly younger than the control group. Compared with controls, multiple sclerosis patients had significantly lower normalized Chao1 diversity, a finding suggesting substantial peripheral T-cell clonal expansion. Roughly 5 TRBV segments, including TRBV5-6, TRBV5-1 and TRBV20-1, were significantly more frequent in patients than controls. When samples were clustered directly using the F measure, samples prepared in the same batch co-clustered strongly, which prompted a batch-effect correction.

This clonotype showed up many times. Its recognized antigen is unknown. Base qualities are not recorded, but no much larger clone differs from it by a single base. The library was built by means of PCR. Reads for this sample came from an Illumina HiSeq 2500. Unique molecular identifiers were incorporated into TCR beta cDNA libraries to reduce PCR and sequencing biases. Some 500,000 cDNA molecules were obtained for every 1 to 10 million input T cells, so each molecule roughly corresponded to one T cell. The patient libraries were prepared and sequenced with the same protocol used for the earlier healthy control dataset. Within a given batch, samples were prepared together, multiplexed and sequenced on the same HiSeq lane. The original pipeline was this. MIGEC was used to process the raw barcoded reads, and molecular identifier groups with only a single read were discarded before consensus assembly and CDR3 extraction. VDJtools was used for post-analysis of the clonotype tables, and diversity was normalized by down-sampling every dataset to the size of the smallest sample. To correct batch-related cross-sample contamination, repertoire overlap clustering matched CDR3 amino acid sequences but not nucleotide sequences. TCRdb trimmed the raw reads at Q25, called clones with MiXCR and kept productive beta chains. Rows with a matching CDR3 protein are joined into one entry that keeps the most common DNA and genes. The V and J calls were determined by TCRdb, not by the authors. In this sample the table shows some 260,000 distinct CDR3 sequences, 36% of which occur a single time. The ten largest clones add up to around 4.7% of the sample.

CDR1 and CDR2, per the germline V gene (reference sequence), are LGHDT and YNNKEL. The CDR3 spans 16 residues, from the cysteine through the phenylalanine. Only CDR3 DNA remains: 48 bases, in frame from the first base. V lost 0 bases and J lost 4 bases, and the count of bases not matched to a germline gene is 5. TCR beta repertoires were profiled from peripheral blood of some 13 young patients with multiple sclerosis to demonstrate the VDJtools post-analysis software. The multiple sclerosis patients were children and adolescents between about 6 and 16 years of age. The sequence derives from a girl under 18 with multiple sclerosis. Sequencing was performed on blood. The rearranged chain carries TRBV3-1 and TRBJ2-5; 10 of the junction bases match TRBD1. The nucleotides read TGTGCCAGCAGCCAAGAATTTCGGGACAGGGGAGAGACCCAGTACTTC. This encodes CASSQEFRDRGETQYF.